Below are 21 T cell receptor beta chains sequenced from a single sample in a study of shared clonotypes between healthy human individuals. Method: immunoSEQ multiplex PCR; TCRdb's copy keeps in-frame clones and lacks some. This sample has some 2.1 million clones; 85% to 95% occur once, and the top ten carry around 0.13%. Sequenced: naive CD4+ T cells sorted from blood. The sample's subset: CD45RA+ positively selected. Source of these receptors: a young man in good health.

This chain joins TRBV18 and TRBJ2-7, with 9 bases aligning to TRBD1. CDR1 and CDR2 from the germline V gene are KGHSH and LQKENI. The CDR3 runs 15 residues. The V segment lost 4 bases and the J segment 0 bases; nucleotides outside the gene matches: 4. The CDR3 region has the DNA TGTGCCAGCTCACGGACAGGGGCGAGCTCCTACGAGCAGTACTTC. It yields the protein CASSRTGASSYEQYF.

The rearrangement links TRBV10-2 to TRBJ1-2; D is possibly TRBD1 (6 bases). The CDR3 is 15 residues long. The V gene lost 7 bases and the J gene lost 7 bases, with 22 bases spanning the gap. The V gene's germline CDR1 is WSHSY and CDR2 SAAADI. Here the CDR3 reads CASTPGGREASGYTF. As DNA, the CDR3 is TGCGCCAGCACCCCGGGGGGCAGGGAGGCATCTGGCTACACCTTC.

The chain links TRBV6-5 to TRBJ2-5; D gene ambiguous. The CDR3 is 13 residues long. Deletions cut 5 bases from V and 4 bases from J, with 11 bases between. Germline CDR1 is MNHEY and CDR2 is SVGAGI. CDR3 in DNA: TGTGCCAGCAGTAAATTAGGCGCAGAGACCCAGTACTTC. Residues: CASSKLGAETQYF.

The chain is built from TRBV2 and TRBJ2-1; TRBD2 matches 10 bases. From germline, CDR1 is SNHLY and CDR2 FYNNEI. V was clipped by 4 bases and J by 5 bases; unmatched bases: 5. This CDR3 is built from 15 residues. The CDR3 DNA reads as TGTGCCAGCAGTGGCGGTAGCGGGAGGAACAATGAGCAGTTCTTC. Translated, it gives CASSGGSGRNNEQFF.

The genes are TRBV28 and TRBJ1-5; TRBD1 matches 9 bases. The CDR3 is 16 residues long. Trimming took 10 bases from V and 3 from J; bases not matched to a gene: 13. The V gene's germline CDR1 is MDHEN and CDR2 SYDVKM. The CDR3 here is CATGGGQGVDNQPQHF. Written as DNA, the CDR3 is TGTGCCACTGGGGGGGGACAGGGTGTTGACAATCAGCCCCAGCATTTT.

The sample holds a few counts of this clone. The gene calls are TRBV7-9 and TRBJ1-2; TRBD1 matches 9 bases. Germline V gene sequence: CDR1 SEHNR, CDR2 FQNEAQ (reference sequence). The CDR3 runs 14 residues. V was pared by 5 bases and J by 7 bases, with 8 bases of the junction left unmatched. The CDR3, as DNA: TGTGCCAGCAGCCCGCGGGACAGGGAAAGTGGCTACACCTTC. Protein sequence: CASSPRDRESGYTF.

V usage is TRBV29-1 and J usage is TRBJ2-3, with 15 bases identical to TRBD2. CDR3 size: 18 residues. V lost 4 bases and J lost 0; bases outside the gene matches: 8. Germline CDR1 and CDR2: SQVTM and ANQGSEA. The CDR3 reads CSVVGGGTSGGSTDTQYF. The CDR3 DNA reads as TGCAGCGTTGTAGGTGGCGGGACTAGCGGGGGGAGCACAGATACGCAGTATTTT.

This clone was picked up one time. This chain uses TRBV9 with TRBJ1-3; 8 bases map to TRBD1. The CDR3 extends over 16 amino acids. Germline CDR1 SGDLS, CDR2 YYNGEE. The ends lost 0 bases at V and 4 bases at J; junction bases unmatched: 6. CDR3 bases: TGTGCCAGCAGCGTAGATGGACAGGGAAGAGGAAACACCATATATTTT. As protein: CASSVDGQGRGNTIYF.

This clone was counted a single time. V gene TRBV7-2 combines with J gene TRBJ1-1; no reliable D call. The CDR3 loop spans 15 amino acids. Germline CDR1 and CDR2: SGHTA and FQGNSA. The V end lost 4 bases, the J end lost 0 bases, and 12 bases lay between the germline ends. The CDR3 loop is CASSSRTAMNTEAFF. Written as DNA, the CDR3 is TGTGCCAGCAGCTCTCGGACGGCAATGAACACTGAAGCTTTCTTT.

The chain is built from TRBV30 and TRBJ1-5; 8 bases line up with TRBD1. Germline V gene sequence: CDR1 GTSNPN, CDR2 SVGIG (reference sequence). V trimming: 0 bases; J trimming: 6 bases; junction bases outside the gene matches: 4. The length of the CDR3 is 14 residues. The CDR3 loop is CAWSVTGAGQPQHF. The CDR3 DNA sequence: TGTGCCTGGAGTGTGACAGGGGCGGGTCAGCCCCAGCATTTT.

This clone was seen only a few times. J is TRBJ2-7 and V is TRBV7-9; 9 positions match TRBD1. CDR1 and CDR2 from the germline V gene are SEHNR and FQNEAQ (reference sequence). The CDR3 spans 14 residues. J was trimmed by 5 bases and V by 4 bases; bases with no gene match: 6. CDR3 in DNA: TGTGCCAGCAGCTCCGGACAGGGGAAGAACGAGCAGTACTTC. Translating it yields CASSSGQGKNEQYF.

The chain has TRBV30 and TRBJ2-5; 7 positions agree with TRBD2. The V gene end was trimmed by 7 bases and the J gene end by 5 bases; junction bases not matched to a gene: 7. The germline V gene has CDR1 GTSNPN and CDR2 SVGIG (reference sequence). The CDR3 is 12 residues long. The CDR3 reads CAFAGDGETQYF. Here the CDR3 DNA reads TGTGCCTTCGCGGGAGATGGGGAGACCCAGTACTTC.

About this clone itself: Other DNA sequences from this sample encode an identical CDR3 as well. The J gene is TRBJ2-3, the V gene TRBV7-2; D remains unclear. Trimming pared 1 base from V and 0 bases from J, leaving 11 bases between. This CDR3 is built from 16 residues. CDR1 is SGHTA and CDR2 is FQGNSA in the germline V gene. CDR3 sequence: CASSLVGQTSTDTQYF. In nucleotides, the CDR3 is TGTGCCAGCAGCTTAGTCGGTCAAACTAGCACAGATACGCAGTATTTT.

The rearrangement joins TRBV18 to TRBJ2-3, with no clear D. The V gene lost 3 bases and the J gene lost 3 bases, with 25 bases spanning the gap. In germline, CDR1 is KGHSH, CDR2 LQKENI. The CDR3 is 19 amino acids. CDR3 nucleotides: TGTGCCAGCTCACCGTGGCCTCGGGCCATGGCCCCCGGTACAGATACGCAGTATTTT. This gives the protein CASSPWPRAMAPGTDTQYF.

The chain is built from TRBV10-3 and TRBJ1-2, with TRBD1 identical over 9 bases. CDR3 length: 11 residues. V gave up 10 bases and J gave up 8 bases; unmatched junction bases: 5. The germline gives CDR1 ENHRY, CDR2 SYGVKD. CDR3 amino acids: CATYRGPGYTF. CDR3 DNA: TGTGCCACTTACAGGGGGCCCGGCTACACCTTC.

The chain carries TRBV19 and TRBJ1-1; 10 nucleotides agree with TRBD1. The CDR3 sequence is 15 residues long. Unmatched junction bases numbered 4, after V lost 3 bases and J lost 3 bases. Germline assignment: CDR1 LNHDA and CDR2 SQIVND (reference sequence). The CDR3 coding sequence is TGTGCCAGTAGTATCTCGGACAGGGGGGACACTGAAGCTTTCTTT. This gives the protein CASSISDRGDTEAFF. Full variable domain (missing parts from reference TRBV19 and TRBJ1-1): DGGITQSPKYLFRKEGQNVTLSCEQNLNHDAMYWYRQDPGQGLRLIYYSQIVNDFQKGDIAEGYSVSREKKESFPLTVTSAQKNPTAFYLCASSISDRGDTEAFFGQGTRLTVV.

Comments on this clone: Other DNA sequences of this sample code for an identical CDR3. The chain recombines TRBV6-1 with TRBJ2-3; a possible D gene is TRBD1 (5 bases). V lost 2 bases and J 0 bases, leaving 6 bases between the germline ends. CDR1 is MNHNS, CDR2 SASEGT, per germline. The CDR3 runs to 14 residues. In DNA, the CDR3 is TGTGCCAGCAGTGAAAGGGGTAGCACAGATACGCAGTATTTT. Encoded protein: CASSERGSTDTQYF.

The table lists this clone with a count of one. The chain joins TRBV9 to TRBJ1-2; 8 bases align to TRBD1. V trimming: 4 bases; J trimming: 1 base; junction bases outside the gene matches: 9. This CDR3 is built from 16 residues. Germline CDR1 SGDLS, CDR2 YYNGEE. CDR3 DNA sequence: TGTGCCAGCAGCCACCGACAGGGGACCCTTAACTATGGCTACACCTTC. It yields the protein CASSHRQGTLNYGYTF.

The rearrangement links TRBV10-1 to TRBJ2-7, with 7 bases aligning to TRBD1. The CDR3 extends over 14 amino acids. The junction had 10 bases not matched to a gene; V was cut back by 6 bases and J by 5 bases. The germline CDR1 and CDR2 sequences are WNHNN and SYGVQD (reference sequence). CDR3 coding DNA: TGCGCCAGCAGCCGACAGGGCTGGGGTGACGAGCAGTACTTC. Its translation is CASSRQGWGDEQYF.

The rearrangement uses TRBV2 and TRBJ2-7, with D perhaps TRBD2 (5 bases). V lost 6 bases and J 4 bases, leaving 13 bases between the germline ends. Germline CDR1 SNHLY, CDR2 FYNNEI. The CDR3 sequence is 13 residues long. The CDR3 sequence is CASSVARKYEQYF. CDR3 sequence (DNA): TGTGCCAGCAGCGTAGCGAGGAAATACGAGCAGTACTTC.

The chain is built from TRBV10-3 and TRBJ2-7; perhaps TRBD2 as D (6 bases). The germline V gene has CDR1 ENHRY and CDR2 SYGVKD. The CDR3 sequence is 14 residues long. The germline V and J ends were trimmed by 7 bases and 1 base, with 14 bases remaining between them. The CDR3 region has the DNA TGTGCCATCACGCGGGGATTCCCTTCCTACGAGCAGTACTTC. Translation: CAITRGFPSYEQYF.